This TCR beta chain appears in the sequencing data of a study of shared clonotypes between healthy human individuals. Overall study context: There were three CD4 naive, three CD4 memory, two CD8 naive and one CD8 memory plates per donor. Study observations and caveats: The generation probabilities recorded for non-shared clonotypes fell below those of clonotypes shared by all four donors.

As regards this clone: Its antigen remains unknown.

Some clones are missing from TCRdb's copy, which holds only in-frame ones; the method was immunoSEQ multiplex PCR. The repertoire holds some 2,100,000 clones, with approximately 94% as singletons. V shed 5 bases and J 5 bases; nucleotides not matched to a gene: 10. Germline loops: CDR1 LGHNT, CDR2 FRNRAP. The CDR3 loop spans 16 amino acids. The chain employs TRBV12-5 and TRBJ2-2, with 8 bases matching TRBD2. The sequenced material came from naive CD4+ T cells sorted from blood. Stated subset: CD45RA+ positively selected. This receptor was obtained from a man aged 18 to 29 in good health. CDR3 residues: CASGASRGAGTGELFF. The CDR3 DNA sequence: TGTGCTAGTGGTGCCTCGCGGGGGGCTGGTACCGGGGAGCTGTTTTTT.